A selection of T cell receptor beta chains follows, all from one sample in a study of blood T cell repertoires in COVID-19. Repertoires were generated with immunoSEQ multiplex PCR, while TCRdb's copy carries only in-frame clones and drops some. The sample records about 300,000 clones, roughly 86% being singletons. Sample: PBMCs or T cells enriched from blood (not recorded which). These TCRs come from a woman aged 50 to 60 who had been exposed to COVID-19. Each CDR3 is given without its conserved first and last residue. The D gene is left open where the match is weak. Clone size is not always given. Where it is, it says once, few, many or a class for expanded clones.

abundance: -
d_gene: TRBD2
j_gene: TRBJ2-7
v_gene: TRBV28
CDR3aa: ASRRTSGATYEQY

abundance: once
d_gene: TRBD1
j_gene: TRBJ1-2
v_gene: TRBV7-9
CDR3aa: ASSLAGQGVTYGYT

abundance: -
d_gene: TRBD1
j_gene: TRBJ1-1
v_gene: TRBV6-6
CDR3aa: ASSRGRQGLMNTEAF

abundance: -
d_gene: -
j_gene: TRBJ1-6
v_gene: TRBV19
CDR3aa: ASSNSGEFGSPLH

abundance: -
d_gene: TRBD1
j_gene: TRBJ2-2
v_gene: TRBV10-3
CDR3aa: AIRAQGAGGELF

abundance: -
d_gene: -
j_gene: TRBJ1-4
v_gene: TRBV5-1
CDR3aa: ASSLAQGEGKLF

abundance: -
d_gene: TRBD2
j_gene: TRBJ2-1
v_gene: TRBV19
CDR3aa: ASSTLAGGEQF

abundance: once
d_gene: -
j_gene: TRBJ1-2
v_gene: TRBV19
CDR3aa: ASSRSGIIAYGYT

abundance: -
d_gene: -
j_gene: TRBJ1-5
v_gene: TRBV29-1
CDR3aa: SVGQVNQPQH

abundance: -
d_gene: -
j_gene: TRBJ1-3
v_gene: TRBV30
CDR3aa: AWSQSSGNTIY

abundance: once
d_gene: -
j_gene: TRBJ1-3
v_gene: TRBV4-1
CDR3aa: ASSQAGSHSGNTIY

abundance: -
d_gene: -
j_gene: TRBJ1-5
v_gene: TRBV4-1
CDR3aa: ASSQDLRSGFNQPQH

abundance: -
d_gene: TRBD1
j_gene: TRBJ1-6
v_gene: TRBV5-1
CDR3aa: ASSLGGTGYSPLH

abundance: -
d_gene: TRBD2
j_gene: TRBJ2-7
v_gene: TRBV6-6
CDR3aa: ASTPPGGTYEQY

abundance: -
d_gene: -
j_gene: TRBJ2-3
v_gene: TRBV27
CDR3aa: ASSGLTDTQY

abundance: -
d_gene: -
j_gene: TRBJ1-5
v_gene: TRBV3-1/TRBV3-2
CDR3aa: ASSQDGRRNQPQH

abundance: -
d_gene: TRBD1
j_gene: TRBJ1-6
v_gene: TRBV7-2
CDR3aa: ASSVRQGLLDSPLH

abundance: few
d_gene: TRBD1
j_gene: TRBJ2-7
v_gene: TRBV19
CDR3aa: ASSISGGREQY

abundance: -
d_gene: TRBD1
j_gene: TRBJ1-1
v_gene: TRBV7-9
CDR3aa: ASSSTGGGTEAF

abundance: -
d_gene: TRBD1
j_gene: TRBJ1-5
v_gene: TRBV6-6
CDR3aa: ASSSRRGPQPQH

abundance: -
d_gene: TRBD2
j_gene: TRBJ2-7
v_gene: TRBV3-1/TRBV3-2
CDR3aa: ASSRSGGPYEQY

abundance: -
d_gene: TRBD2
j_gene: TRBJ2-5
v_gene: TRBV25-1
CDR3aa: ASSRAGGTQETQY

abundance: -
d_gene: -
j_gene: TRBJ2-7
v_gene: TRBV27
CDR3aa: ASRRGGKYEQY

abundance: -
d_gene: -
j_gene: TRBJ1-2
v_gene: TRBV11-2
CDR3aa: ASSLGRSSNYGYT

abundance: few
d_gene: -
j_gene: TRBJ2-7
v_gene: TRBV2
CDR3aa: ASSYTGRAYEQY

abundance: -
d_gene: TRBD2
j_gene: TRBJ2-7
v_gene: TRBV7-2
CDR3aa: ASSFTGTSSFRAYEQY

abundance: -
d_gene: -
j_gene: TRBJ1-1
v_gene: TRBV5-1
CDR3aa: ASSSQGSDAF

abundance: -
d_gene: -
j_gene: TRBJ1-1
v_gene: TRBV20-1
CDR3aa: RFTQNTEAF

abundance: -
d_gene: -
j_gene: TRBJ2-7
v_gene: TRBV5-1
CDR3aa: ASSQGQPYEQY

abundance: -
d_gene: -
j_gene: TRBJ1-2
v_gene: TRBV27
CDR3aa: ASRSPAGLKYGYT

abundance: -
d_gene: -
j_gene: TRBJ1-4
v_gene: TRBV7-2
CDR3aa: ASSWRAPNEKLF

abundance: once
d_gene: -
j_gene: TRBJ2-3
v_gene: TRBV5-1
CDR3aa: ASSLDRPHTDTQY

abundance: -
d_gene: TRBD2
j_gene: TRBJ2-7
v_gene: TRBV27
CDR3aa: ASKRGADEQY

abundance: -
d_gene: -
j_gene: TRBJ1-5
v_gene: TRBV30
CDR3aa: AWSVRRDQPQH

abundance: -
d_gene: -
j_gene: TRBJ2-7
v_gene: TRBV6-5
CDR3aa: ASRTPGIIYEQY

abundance: few
d_gene: -
j_gene: TRBJ1-3
v_gene: TRBV3-1/TRBV3-2
CDR3aa: ASSGRSLSGNTIY

abundance: -
d_gene: TRBD1
j_gene: TRBJ2-1
v_gene: TRBV19
CDR3aa: ASSKGQAYNEQF

abundance: -
d_gene: TRBD1
j_gene: TRBJ1-1
v_gene: TRBV27
CDR3aa: ASRGTGNTEAF

abundance: -
d_gene: TRBD1
j_gene: TRBJ2-5
v_gene: TRBV19
CDR3aa: ASSIRGQVQETQY

abundance: -
d_gene: TRBD2
j_gene: TRBJ2-7
v_gene: TRBV29-1
CDR3aa: GGGDSPYEQY

abundance: -
d_gene: TRBD2
j_gene: TRBJ2-1
v_gene: TRBV28
CDR3aa: ASSSNSGGAGGEQF

abundance: -
d_gene: TRBD1
j_gene: TRBJ2-7
v_gene: TRBV5-1
CDR3aa: ASSLGQGPTYEQY

abundance: -
d_gene: -
j_gene: TRBJ2-7
v_gene: TRBV15
CDR3aa: ATSRPPRDYEQY

abundance: -
d_gene: -
j_gene: TRBJ2-3
v_gene: TRBV4-2
CDR3aa: ASSRDINTDTQY

abundance: -
d_gene: -
j_gene: TRBJ1-4
v_gene: TRBV3-1/TRBV3-2
CDR3aa: ASSQGRVEKLF

abundance: once
d_gene: -
j_gene: TRBJ2-3
v_gene: TRBV7-2
CDR3aa: ASSLPPAVRTDTQY